A selection of T cell receptor beta chains follows, all from one sample in a study of graft-versus-host responses after intestinal transplantation. Libraries were prepared by immunoSEQ multiplex PCR; TCRdb keeps only in-frame clonotypes and omits some of them. Among approximately 120,000 clones listed, around nine tenths were seen once. Antigen specificity for these receptors is unknown. The sequencing used unstimulated CD4+ T cells sorted from spleen or lymph node cells, collected before intestinal transplant. Receptors originate from a human donor who received an intestinal transplant. Each CDR3 is given without its conserved first and last residue.

j_gene	v_gene	CDR3aa
TRBJ1-1	TRBV7-9	ASSLGSRTGEAF
TRBJ2-3	TRBV7-3	ASSFQGGTDTQY
TRBJ2-1	TRBV5-6	ASSLAKSGGARSYNEQF
TRBJ1-5	TRBV30	AWSQQGWGSVSPQH
TRBJ1-2	TRBV5-6	ASSSTGEDGYT
TRBJ1-1	TRBV30	AWSKARGRLGDTEAF
TRBJ2-4	TRBV11-2	ASSPGLAGALAKNIQY
TRBJ2-5	TRBV7-7	ASSLGGVRQETQY
TRBJ1-2	TRBV27	ASSLLGWGNYGYT
TRBJ1-5	TRBV15	ATSREEGNQPQH
TRBJ2-1	TRBV13	ATRKEPAHEQF
TRBJ2-1	TRBV30	AWSRSQAGGKF
TRBJ1-4	TRBV18	ASSLNEKLF
TRBJ2-2	TRBV7-2	ASSFRITGELF
TRBJ1-1	TRBV19	ASSIKGDTEAF
TRBJ1-2	TRBV9	ASSVVGLGYT
TRBJ1-3	TRBV5-6	ASSWGPRAGNTIY
TRBJ2-1	TRBV19	ASSITEAISNEQF
TRBJ1-4	TRBV7-2	ASSLISGEKLF
TRBJ2-1	TRBV18	ASSPLTQGYNEQF
TRBJ2-1	TRBV5-4	ASSLVDSGYNEQF
TRBJ2-3	TRBV5-6	ASSFYRFAAGDTDTQY
TRBJ1-2	TRBV7-8	ASSLNARAYGYT
TRBJ1-5	TRBV19	ASSEADIPNQPQH
TRBJ2-1	TRBV5-1	ASSFPAGGIYNEQF
TRBJ2-5	TRBV11-2	ASSSSTSGGQETQY
TRBJ2-2	TRBV27	ASSSHRTGELF
TRBJ2-5	TRBV18	ASSQGAGETQY
TRBJ1-6	TRBV28	EDFSRGQSYNSPLH
TRBJ1-2	TRBV6-1	ASSRRMTNYGYT
TRBJ2-2	TRBV19	ASSIFGGQGELF
TRBJ2-5	TRBV4-2	ASSPSRGGIETQY
TRBJ1-4	TRBV21-1	ASSNERGRGNEKLF
TRBJ2-5	TRBV7-7	ASSLGGTRQETQY
TRBJ2-1	TRBV7-2	ASSLGVGAGNEQF
TRBJ2-5	TRBV2	ASSVFGMQETQY
TRBJ2-3	TRBV9	ASSTGDTQY
TRBJ2-3	TRBV4-2	ASSPRTVVGADTQY
TRBJ1-1	TRBV29-1	SVGQPNTEAF
TRBJ2-7	TRBV7-2	ASSLFPRGGGYEQY
TRBJ1-4	TRBV9	ASSVDPTGEKLF
TRBJ1-5	TRBV7-2	ASSEFGTGNQPQH
TRBJ2-7	TRBV6-5	ASSSYRVQY
TRBJ1-4	TRBV5-1	ASSLQGATNEKLF
TRBJ1-2	TRBV6-5	ASRLGRGYGYT
TRBJ1-5	TRBV30	AWNRNTNQPQH
TRBJ2-3	TRBV5-4	ASSLGGGQGADTQY
TRBJ2-4	TRBV19	ASSMLPGNIQY
TRBJ2-5	TRBV20-1	SATGIETQY
TRBJ2-5	TRBV2	ASSDSRSGVETQY
TRBJ1-3	TRBV11-2	ASSLAGAQGNTIY